This entry lists 9 T cell receptor beta chains sequenced from one sample in a study of blood T cell repertoires in COVID-19. Assay: immunoSEQ multiplex PCR; the TCRdb copy retains only in-frame clones and omits some. The table lists 250,000 or so clones, approximately 89% of them singletons. Sequencing was performed on PBMCs or T cells enriched from blood (not recorded which). These receptors all stem from a woman younger than 30 who had recovered from COVID-19.

This chain connects TRBV30 to TRBJ1-3; no definite D call. Trimming stripped 1 base from V and 1 base from J, with 5 bases between. Germline V gives CDR1 GTSNPN, CDR2 SVGIG (reference sequence). The CDR3 has 13 residues. In DNA form, the CDR3 reads TGTGCCTGGAGTGCGAGTTCTGGAAACACCATATATTTT. This sequence encodes CAWSASSGNTIYF. The variable domain in full, completed from reference TRBV30 and TRBJ1-3, reads SQTIHQWPATLVQPVGSPLSLECTVEGTSNPNLYWYRQAAGRGLQLLFYSVGIGQISSEVPQNLSASRPQDRQFILSSKKLLLSDSGFYLCAWSASSGNTIYFGEGSWLTVV.

The V call is TRBV28, the J call TRBJ1-1; 8 nucleotides line up with TRBD1. V was clipped by 4 bases and J by 2 bases; unmatched bases: 3. Germline CDR1 reads MDHEN; CDR2 reads SYDVKM. This CDR3 comprises 14 residues. DNA of the CDR3: TGTGCCAGCAGTTCGGACAGGGAAAACACTGAAGCTTTCTTT. Translation gives CASSSDRENTEAFF.

The rearrangement joins TRBV24-1 to TRBJ1-1, with TRBD1 as a possible D gene (5 bases). Deletions cut 0 bases from V and 11 bases from J, with 15 bases between. The germline V gene encodes CDR1 KGHDR and CDR2 SFDVKD. The CDR3 is 14 residues long. The CDR3 sequence: CATSDLRVSPGAFF. The CDR3 DNA reads TGTGCCACCAGTGATTTGAGGGTCTCCCCAGGGGCTTTCTTT.

V and J are TRBV3-1 (or the pseudogene TRBV3-2) and TRBJ2-1; 11 bases fit TRBD2. Germline-derived CDR1 and CDR2 are LGHDT and YNNKEL (reference sequence). The CDR3 sequence is 15 residues long. The V gene end was trimmed by 6 bases and the J gene end by 4 bases; junction bases not matched to a gene: 5. CDR3 bases: TGTGCCAGCAGGAAGACTAGCGGGGATTACAATGAGCAGTTCTTC. It translates to CASRKTSGDYNEQFF.

J is TRBJ2-3 and V is TRBV4-3, with 7 bases aligning to TRBD1. Germline values: CDR1 LGHNA, CDR2 YSLEER. V lost 0 bases to trimming and J lost 3 bases; unmatched junction nucleotides: 9. CDR3 length equals 17 residues. CDR3 amino acids: CASSQEYRGPATDTQYF. The CDR3, as DNA: TGCGCCAGCAGCCAAGAATACAGGGGCCCCGCTACAGATACGCAGTATTTT.

The gene calls are TRBV12-3 or TRBV12-4 and TRBJ2-2; weak D call: TRBD2 (6 bases). Trimming removed 5 bases at V and 6 bases at J, with 10 bases between. The CDR3 is made up of 13 amino acids. CDR3 in DNA: TGTGCCAGCAGTACGAGACTAGCCGGGGAGCTGTTTTTT. Translation gives CASSTRLAGELFF.

V usage is TRBV10-1 and J usage is TRBJ2-3; TRBD1 aligns across 12 bases. Germline CDR1 reads WNHNN; CDR2 reads SYGVQD (reference sequence). Trimming took 4 bases from V and 3 from J; bases not matched to a gene: 5. This CDR3 region has 16 residues. CDR3 coding DNA: TGCGCCAGCAGTGTTGGGGACAGGGGGCCTACAGATACGCAGTATTTT. Residues: CASSVGDRGPTDTQYF.

V usage is TRBV7-2 and J usage is TRBJ1-5; TRBD1 agrees at 7 bases. CDR1 and CDR2 (germline): SGHTA, FQGNSA. The V and J ends lost 4 bases and 2 bases, in that order; junction bases with no gene match: 5. The CDR3 loop spans 15 amino acids. CDR3 sequence reads: CASSSQGSGNQPQHF. CDR3 bases: TGTGCCAGCAGCTCACAGGGGTCGGGCAATCAGCCCCAGCATTTT.

This chain joins TRBV5-1 and TRBJ1-1; D remains unclear. Germline V lookup: CDR1 SGHRS, CDR2 YFSETQ. The CDR3 consists of 14 residues. Trimming shortened V by 0 bases and J by 3 bases, and 9 bases separated the two germline ends. CDR3 protein: CASSLVGTDTEAFF. CDR3 in DNA: TGCGCCAGCAGCTTGGTGGGCACAGACACTGAAGCTTTCTTT.